The 3 T cell receptor beta chains below all came from one sample that was sequenced in a study of beta chain features in type 1 diabetes. Investigators reverse transcribed all isolated RNA, so they sequenced expressed TCRB transcripts. Here immunoSEQ multiplex PCR was the method, and the copy in TCRdb shows in-frame clones only, minus some. The profile shows 250,000 to 350,000 clones, approximately 15% of them singletons. The specimen sequenced was central memory CD4+ T cells from blood. Source of these receptors: a man aged 25 to 45 in good health.

The chain has TRBV6-5 and TRBJ1-2; no definite D call. CDR3 size: 11 residues. CDR1 and CDR2 from the germline V gene are MNHEY and SVGAGI. The germline V and J ends were trimmed by 8 bases and 4 bases, with 8 bases remaining between them. Written as DNA, the CDR3 is TGTGCCAGCGGAAATGGCTATGGCTACACCTTC. It yields the protein CASGNGYGYTF.

This clone was detected ten times or more. The chain is built from TRBV5-4 and TRBJ2-3; 7 nucleotides line up with TRBD2. The trim removed 5 bases at V and 0 bases at J, leaving 6 bases unmatched. The CDR3 runs to 15 residues. The V gene's germline CDR1 is SGHNT and CDR2 YYREEE (reference sequence). Written as DNA, the CDR3 is TGTGCCAGCAGGGTCGGGGGGATGAGCACAGATACGCAGTATTTT. This translates into CASRVGGMSTDTQYF.

In this sample, this clone turned up a few times. V usage is TRBV4-3 and J usage is TRBJ2-2; the match to TRBD2 covers 13 bases. This CDR3 is 18 amino acids long. Germline CDR1 is LGHNA and CDR2 is YSLEER. Losses at the gene ends were 4 bases for V and 3 bases for J; bases not matched to a gene: 8. The CDR3 reads CASSRGLAGAVDTGELFF. The CDR3 region has the DNA TGCGCCAGCAGCCGAGGACTAGCGGGGGCGGTGGACACCGGGGAGCTGTTTTTT.